One sample yielded the 30 T cell receptor beta chains listed below, sequenced in a study of OX40 agonist ivuxolimab in advanced cancers. The repertoire was sequenced with immunoSEQ multiplex PCR; TCRdb's copy has only in-frame clones and lacks some. The sample comprises some 40,000 clones, about nine tenths of which are singletons, and around 46% rests with the top ten. This specimen was CD4+ or CD8+ T cells sorted from blood, taken in a trial of the OX40 agonist ivuxolimab. These receptors were obtained from an adult with an advanced solid tumor such as melanoma, head and neck, liver or kidney cancer.

The rearrangement uses TRBV27 and TRBJ1-1; 8 positions match TRBD1. V dropped 4 bases and J dropped 2; count of bases not matched to a gene: 6. The CDR3 has 15 amino acids. The germline V gene has CDR1 MNHEY and CDR2 SMNVEV (reference sequence). The DNA for the CDR3 is TGTGCCAGCAGTTCCATGACAGGGGTTAACACTGAAGCTTTCTTT. Translating gives CASSSMTGVNTEAFF.

This chain joins TRBV28 and TRBJ1-1; no clear D gene. Trimming left V 7 bases short and J 1 base short, with 10 bases between. Looked up from germline, CDR1 is MDHEN and CDR2 is SYDVKM. The CDR3 is 13 residues long. This CDR3 is CASTPAGNTEAFF. The DNA of the CDR3 is TGTGCCAGCACCCCCGCCGGGAACACTGAAGCTTTCTTT.

The chain is built from TRBV11-3 and TRBJ2-7, with D tentatively TRBD2 (6 bases). Germline V lookup: CDR1 SGHNT, CDR2 YENEEA. V was pared by 5 bases and J by 5 bases, with 16 bases between. CDR3 length: 14 residues. DNA for the CDR3: TGTGCCAGCAGCGTCGCCGGGACTCTGAACGAGCAGTACTTC. It is translated as CASSVAGTLNEQYF.

The V gene is TRBV28, the J gene TRBJ1-6, with D maybe TRBD1 (6 bases). Germline CDR1 is MDHEN and CDR2 is SYDVKM. V lost 8 bases and J lost 9, with 14 bases in between. The CDR3 is 13 amino acids. DNA for the CDR3: TGTGCCAGCCGGGGGGGGCGCGGTTCACCCCTCCACTTT. Its translation: CASRGGRGSPLHF.

The table lists this clone with a few counts. The rearrangement joins TRBV9 to TRBJ1-3; D might be TRBD1 (5 bases). This CDR3 contains 16 residues. Germline CDR1 is SGDLS and CDR2 is YYNGEE. The V end lost 0 bases, the J end lost 3 bases, and 13 bases lay between the germline ends. The CDR3 is CASSVGGRAYGNTIYF. As DNA, the CDR3 is TGTGCCAGCAGCGTAGGAGGCAGGGCTTATGGAAACACCATATATTTT.

This rearrangement joins TRBV5-1 to TRBJ1-2, with D maybe TRBD1 (5 bases). V was cut by 4 bases and J by 3 bases, with 19 bases left in between. Germline loops: CDR1 SGHRS, CDR2 YFSETQ. CDR3 length: 16 amino acids. The CDR3 nucleotides are TGCGCCAGCAGCCGCGCCCCGCTGAGGGGATACTATGGCTACACCTTC. Amino acids: CASSRAPLRGYYGYTF.

V usage is TRBV19 and J usage is TRBJ1-1; no clear D. The germline CDR1 and CDR2 sequences are LNHDA and SQIVND (reference sequence). The CDR3 is made up of 12 amino acids. The V and J ends lost 0 bases and 3 bases respectively, with 2 bases between them. The CDR3 loop reads CASSIDDTEAFF. Written as DNA, the CDR3 is TGTGCCAGTAGTATAGATGACACTGAAGCTTTCTTT.

CDR3 in amino acids: CASRRSGANEAFF. DNA for the CDR3: TGTGCCAGCAGAAGGTCAGGTGCCAACGAAGCTTTCTTT. This chain connects TRBV28 to TRBJ1-1; D gene unclear. From germline, CDR1 is MDHEN and CDR2 SYDVKM. V shed 6 bases and J shed 8 bases, with 16 bases lying between them. The CDR3 contains 13 residues.

The chain couples TRBV28 to TRBJ1-4; 8 bases are shared with TRBD1. CDR1 is MDHEN, CDR2 SYDVKM, per germline. This CDR3 region has 14 residues. Unmatched junction bases numbered 4, after V lost 6 bases and J lost 4 bases. The CDR3, as DNA: TGTGCCAGCAGCGGGACAGGTGGTAATGAAAAACTGTTTTTT. This gives the protein CASSGTGGNEKLFF.

The genes are TRBV5-6 and TRBJ2-7, with D unresolved. CDR3 length: 13 amino acids. The V and J ends lost 4 bases and 0 bases respectively, with 8 bases between them. Germline CDR1 reads SGHDT; CDR2 reads YYEEEE. CDR3 bases: TGTGCCAGCAGCGGGGATCGCTCCTACGAGCAGTACTTC. It specifies CASSGDRSYEQYF.

The chain links TRBV11-2 to TRBJ1-1, with D uncertain. Germline V gives CDR1 SGHAT, CDR2 FQNNGV. The CDR3 runs 15 residues. V lost 1 base and J 0 bases, leaving 9 bases between the germline ends. CDR3 nucleotides: TGTGCCAGCAGCTTAGGCCCTACAATGAACACTGAAGCTTTCTTT. This translates into CASSLGPTMNTEAFF.

The chain carries TRBV7-6 and TRBJ2-6, with D unclear. V lost 5 bases and J 0 bases, leaving 5 bases between the germline ends. Looked up from germline, CDR1 is SGHVS and CDR2 is FNYEAQ. The CDR3 totals 14 residues. CDR3 bases: TGTGCCAGCAGCCTCGGCTCTGGGGCCAACGTCCTGACTTTC. Its protein product is CASSLGSGANVLTF.

The chain joins TRBV7-6 to TRBJ2-7; the match to TRBD2 covers 10 bases. CDR1 and CDR2 from the germline V gene are SGHVS and FNYEAQ. V lost 5 bases, J lost 3 bases, and 10 bases stayed unmatched. The CDR3 totals 16 residues. DNA for the CDR3: TGTGCCAGCAGCCTATCCTCTAGCGGGGGCATCTACGAGCAGTACTTC. The encoded protein is CASSLSSSGGIYEQYF.

The rearrangement joins TRBV4-2 to TRBJ2-1; 9 nucleotides align to TRBD2. V shed 4 bases, J shed 9 bases, and the junction held 13 bases outside the gene matches. Germline values: CDR1 LGHNA, CDR2 YNFKEQ. There are 16 residues in the CDR3. The CDR3 spells CASSPLAGALLSEQFF. The CDR3 DNA reads as TGTGCCAGCAGCCCTTTAGCGGGGGCGCTTCTCAGTGAGCAGTTCTTC.

V is TRBV9 and J is TRBJ2-7, with TRBD1 identical over 8 bases. Germline assignment: CDR1 SGDLS and CDR2 YYNGEE. The V segment lost 0 bases and the J segment 5 bases; nucleotides outside the gene matches: 10. CDR3 length equals 16 residues. CDR3 protein: CASSVEGAGGFNEQYF. The CDR3 DNA follows: TGTGCCAGCAGCGTAGAGGGGGCAGGGGGCTTCAACGAGCAGTACTTC.

This chain joins TRBV5-6 and TRBJ1-1; unclear D gene. Per germline, CDR1 SGHDT and CDR2 YYEEEE. Between the trimmed V and J ends, which lost 2 bases and 7 bases, there was a span of 9 bases. The CDR3 length is 12 residues. CDR3 protein: CASSFRGGEAFF. The CDR3 DNA is TGTGCCAGCAGCTTCCGGGGTGGTGAAGCTTTCTTT.

This chain links TRBV4-3 with TRBJ2-5, with D tentatively TRBD2 (5 bases). The CDR3 covers 19 residues. Trimming took off 4 bases at V and 5 bases at J, with 29 bases between the two ends. In germline, CDR1 is LGHNA, CDR2 YSLEER. The CDR3 reads CASSLTYVGVPNGVETQYF. CDR3 bases: TGCGCCAGCAGCCTCACCTACGTGGGAGTACCAAACGGGGTGGAGACCCAGTACTTC.

The sample holds one count of this clone. The chain is built from TRBV11-2 and TRBJ2-1, with D uncertain. This CDR3 region has 12 residues. The V and J ends lost 3 bases and 6 bases respectively, with 6 bases between them. CDR1 is SGHAT and CDR2 is FQNNGV in the germline V gene. The CDR3 loop reads CASSFGRNEQFF. DNA of the CDR3: TGTGCCAGCAGCTTTGGGCGCAATGAGCAGTTCTTC.

J is TRBJ2-1 and V is TRBV4-1; the D gene is possibly TRBD2 (5 bases). This CDR3 spans 14 amino acids. CDR1 and CDR2 (germline): MGHRA, YSYEKL. Trimming left V 3 bases short and J 7 bases short, with 13 bases between. This chain's CDR3 is CASSHSGVGNEQFF. The CDR3, as DNA: TGCGCCAGCAGCCACTCCGGGGTCGGAAATGAGCAGTTCTTC.

The chain couples TRBV7-8 to TRBJ2-1; 9 bases are a match to TRBD2. The germline gives CDR1 SGHVS, CDR2 FQNEAQ. The V segment lost 2 bases and the J segment 7 bases; nucleotides outside the gene matches: 6. CDR3 size: 15 residues. CDR3 amino acids: CASSLLTSGSNEQFF. The CDR3 DNA is TGTGCCAGCAGCTTACTGACTAGCGGCAGTAATGAGCAGTTCTTC.

The rearrangement links TRBV29-1 to TRBJ2-3; tentative D call: TRBD1 (5 bases). Trimming removed 4 bases from V and 0 bases from J, with 8 bases in between. CDR3 length equals 13 residues. Germline CDR1 is SQVTM and CDR2 is ANQGSEA. In nucleotides, the CDR3 is TGCAGCGTTGTTCAGGGAAGCACAGATACGCAGTATTTT. Protein product: CSVVQGSTDTQYF.

The J gene is TRBJ2-7, the V gene TRBV18, with 8 bases that match TRBD1. V shed 0 bases, J shed 6 bases, and the junction held 10 bases outside the gene matches. The CDR3 contains 16 residues. From germline, CDR1 is KGHSH and CDR2 LQKENI. CDR3 DNA sequence: TGTGCCAGCTCACCACCGACAGGGGTGGGTTTCGGCGAGCAGTACTTC. Amino acid sequence: CASSPPTGVGFGEQYF.

The J gene is TRBJ1-1, the V gene TRBV4-1; TRBD1 agrees at 7 bases. CDR1 and CDR2 from the germline V gene are MGHRA and YSYEKL. The CDR3 has 16 residues. J was trimmed by 4 bases and V by 0 bases; bases with no gene match: 8. In DNA, the CDR3 is TGCGCCAGCAGCCAAGATGAAACAGGGGTGTCCACTGAAGCTTTCTTT. Protein product: CASSQDETGVSTEAFF.

This chain uses TRBV7-9 with TRBJ2-1; D gene uncertain. Germline V gives CDR1 SEHNR, CDR2 FQNEAQ (reference sequence). V was shortened by 5 bases and J by 6 bases, with 11 bases between the two germline ends. This CDR3 spans 13 amino acids. In DNA form, the CDR3 reads TGTGCCAGCAGCGTCAGCAGTCTCAATGAGCAGTTCTTC. Translation gives CASSVSSLNEQFF.

V usage is TRBV28 and J usage is TRBJ1-5; D gene unclear. The CDR3 runs to 13 residues. CDR1 MDHEN and CDR2 SYDVKM come from the germline V gene. The ends were cut back, 2 bases at V and 7 bases at J, with 9 bases in the middle. DNA of the CDR3: TGTGCCAGCAGTTTAATGGTCAACCAGCCCCAGCATTTT. Translation: CASSLMVNQPQHF. Supplemented by reference TRBV28 and TRBJ1-5, the full variable domain reads DVKVTQSSRYLVKRTGEKVFLECVQDMDHENMFWYRQDPGLGLRLIYFSYDVKMKEKGDIPEGYSVSREKKERFSLILESASTNQTSMYLCASSLMVNQPQHFGDGTRLSIL.

CDR3 sequence: CSVEEGRGTGELFF. CDR3 coding DNA: TGCAGCGTTGAAGAGGGCAGGGGAACCGGGGAGCTGTTTTTT. This chain links TRBV29-1 with TRBJ2-2; a possible D gene is TRBD1 (6 bases). Germline loops: CDR1 SQVTM, CDR2 ANQGSEA. This CDR3 region has 14 residues. V shed 0 bases and J shed 5 bases, with 10 bases lying between them.

The CDR3 sequence: CASSAYYEQYF. In DNA, the CDR3 is TGTGCCAGCAGTGCCTACTACGAGCAGTACTTC. V is TRBV28 and J is TRBJ2-7; no reliable D call. The CDR3 spans 11 residues. The V end was cut by 5 bases, the J end by 3 bases, with 5 bases between. CDR1 and CDR2 from the germline V gene are MDHEN and SYDVKM. The variable domain in full, with the rest retrieved from reference TRBV28 and TRBJ2-7, is DVKVTQSSRYLVKRTGEKVFLECVQDMDHENMFWYRQDPGLGLRLIYFSYDVKMKEKGDIPEGYSVSREKKERFSLILESASTNQTSMYLCASSAYYEQYFGPGTRLTVT.

The chain recombines TRBV4-3 with TRBJ2-3, with 9 bases fitting TRBD2. Germline V gives CDR1 LGHNA, CDR2 YSLEER. V lost 4 bases to trimming and J lost 0 bases; unmatched junction nucleotides: 8. This CDR3 is built from 17 residues. The CDR3 reads CASSRSILAGSTDTQYF. The CDR3 bases are TGCGCCAGCAGCCGATCCATCCTAGCGGGGAGCACAGATACGCAGTATTTT.

The chain uses TRBV28 and TRBJ1-5, with D possibly being TRBD1 (6 bases). V gave up 5 bases and J gave up 3 bases, with 17 bases separating them. CDR1 and CDR2 (germline): MDHEN, SYDVKM. This CDR3 region has 16 residues. Written as DNA, the CDR3 is TGTGCCAGCAGTCCTCCCGGAGCAGGGGACAATCAGCCCCAGCATTTT. The encoded protein is CASSPPGAGDNQPQHF.

The J gene is TRBJ1-1, the V gene TRBV7-2, with D uncertain. CDR1 and CDR2 from the germline V gene are SGHTA and FQGNSA. Deletions cut 1 base from V and 1 base from J, with 4 bases between. The CDR3 runs to 13 residues. CDR3 DNA: TGTGCCAGCAGCTTAGGGGAGAACACTGAAGCTTTCTTT. Encoded protein: CASSLGENTEAFF.